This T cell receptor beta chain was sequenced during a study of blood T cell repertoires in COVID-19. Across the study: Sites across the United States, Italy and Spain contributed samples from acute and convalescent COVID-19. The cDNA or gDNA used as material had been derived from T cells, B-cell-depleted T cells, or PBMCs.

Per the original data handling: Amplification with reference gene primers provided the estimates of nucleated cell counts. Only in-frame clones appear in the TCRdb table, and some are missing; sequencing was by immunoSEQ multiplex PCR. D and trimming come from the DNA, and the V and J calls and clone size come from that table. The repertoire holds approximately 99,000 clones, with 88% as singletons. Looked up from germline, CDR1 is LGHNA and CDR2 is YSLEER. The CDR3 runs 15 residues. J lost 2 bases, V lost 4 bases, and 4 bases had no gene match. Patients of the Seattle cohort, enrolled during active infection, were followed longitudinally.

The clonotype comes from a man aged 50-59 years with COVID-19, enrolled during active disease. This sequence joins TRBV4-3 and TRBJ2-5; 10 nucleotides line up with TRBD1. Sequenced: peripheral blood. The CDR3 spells CASSPWTGGQETQYF. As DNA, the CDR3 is TGCGCCAGCAGCCCGTGGACAGGGGGACAAGAGACCCAGTACTTC.